This T cell receptor (beta chain) comes out of a study of radiotherapy plus CTLA-4 blockade in lung cancer. Data came from immunoSEQ multiplex PCR; TCRdb stores just in-frame clones and leaves some out. The table lists tens of thousands of clones, roughly 80% of them singletons, with around 25% in the top ten. Trimming shortened V by 5 bases and J by 3 bases, and 8 bases separated the two germline ends. Germline V gene lookup returns CDR1 MNHEY and CDR2 SVGAGI. The CDR3 sequence is 12 residues long. This sequence originates from a human donor with non-small cell lung cancer that progressed on radiotherapy plus ipilimumab. The V call is TRBV6-5, the J call TRBJ2-7; perhaps TRBD2 as D (7 bases). This specimen was peripheral blood, taken from a patient treated with radiotherapy plus ipilimumab. This CDR3 reads CASSRGGYEQYF. CDR3 bases: TGTGCCAGCAGTAGGGGGGGCTACGAGCAGTACTTC.